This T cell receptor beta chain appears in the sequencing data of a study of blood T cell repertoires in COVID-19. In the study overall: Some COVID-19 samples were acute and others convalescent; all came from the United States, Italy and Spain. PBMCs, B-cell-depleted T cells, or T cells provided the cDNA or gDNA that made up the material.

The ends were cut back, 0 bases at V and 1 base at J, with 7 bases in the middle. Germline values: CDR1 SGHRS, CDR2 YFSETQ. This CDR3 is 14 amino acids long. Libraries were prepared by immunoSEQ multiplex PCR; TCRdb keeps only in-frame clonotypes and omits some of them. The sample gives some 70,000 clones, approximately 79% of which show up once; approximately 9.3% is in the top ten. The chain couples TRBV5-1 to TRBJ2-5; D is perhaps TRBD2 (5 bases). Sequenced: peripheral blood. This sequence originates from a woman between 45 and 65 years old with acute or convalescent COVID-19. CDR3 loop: CASSLGGPQETQYF. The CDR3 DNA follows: TGCGCCAGCAGCTTGGGAGGGCCCCAAGAGACCCAGTACTTC.